This T cell receptor (beta chain) was observed in a study of T cell repertoires in cytomegalovirus infection. Background on the study: Public TCR beta signatures were indicative of both CMV infection and a matching HLA type. General observations from the study: Across the ex vivo response, the dominant clonotypes were HLA-C-restricted CMV-specific TCR beta clonotypes. Individuals carrying CMV plus the relevant HLA were identified by cumulative frequency of public TCR beta families.

Comment on this clonotype: Its antigen is not known. A much larger clone differs from this one at a single base, so this may be a read error.

V lost 1 base to trimming and J lost 2 bases, with 13 bases between them. Germline lookup yields CDR1 SGHTA and CDR2 FQGNSA. There are 16 residues in the CDR3. In TCRdb, the reads were re-called with MiXCR into one record per CDR3 protein. Seen here are 900,000 to 950,000 distinct CDR3 sequences, less than 35% observed once, and the top ten hold more than 13%. The source material was cultured CD8+ T cells from PBMCs, sampled from culture after CMV antigen stimulation. This sequence originates from a human donor in good health (CMV status not recorded). Some clones in this sample may be carry-over from other donors' samples. This chain connects TRBV7-2 to TRBJ2-3, with no clear D. The CDR3 sequence: CASSLELVGLTDTQYF. The CDR3 nucleotides read TGTGCCAGCAGCTTAGAGCTAGTGGGCCTCACAGATACGCAGTATTTT. Drawing the rest from reference TRBV7-2 and TRBJ2-3, the complete variable domain is GAGVSQSPSNKVTEKGKDVELRCDPISGHTALYWYRQSLGQGLEFLIYFQGNSAPDKSGLPSDRFSAERTGGSVSTLTIQRTQQEDSAVYLCASSLELVGLTDTQYFGPGTRLTVL.